The T cell receptor (beta chain) under discussion was sequenced for a study of tumor-infiltrating lymphocytes in primary liver carcinoma. Study-wide results and caveats: Tumors significantly exceeded blood in top-250-clone fraction (p = 0.039).

V gave up 6 bases and J gave up 5 bases; unmatched junction bases: 7. The germline V gene encodes CDR1 ENHRY and CDR2 SYGVKD. The CDR3 covers 14 residues. The investigators made TCR beta cDNA from 400 to 500 ng total RNA, using a constant-region primer. Employing slightly modified ARM-PCR, three nested multiplex PCR rounds were run, and these gave rise to the TCR beta libraries. For around 10 cycles apiece, the opening two PCR rounds ran with TRBV1-TRBV30 forward primers and a C-beta reverse primer. TCRdb recomputed calls from the multiplex PCR reads with MiXCR, one row per CDR3 protein. The table includes about 330,000 distinct CDR3 sequences, about 65% detected once. This clonotype has at least ten counts. Its antigen is undetermined. Extraction also yielded germline DNA, while blood RNA was obtained from unsorted whole blood. These patients lived with chronic HBV infection and had never been treated.

The sample was peripheral blood. The source of this sequence is a man aged 35 to 55 with primary liver carcinoma and hepatitis B virus infection. V and J are TRBV10-3 and TRBJ2-5, with 9 bases matching TRBD1. This CDR3 is CAIRPGQGRETQYF. CDR3 DNA: TGTGCCATCAGACCGGGACAGGGAAGGGAGACCCAGTACTTC.